The T cell receptor beta chain described here comes from a study of T cell changes during pregnancy in multiple sclerosis. Germline V gene data show CDR1 as MNHNS and CDR2 as SASEGT. Germline trimming cut 4 bases from V and 7 bases from J; bases unmatched to any gene: 7. CDR3 length: 15 residues. Produced via immunoSEQ multiplex PCR; TCRdb's table is partial and in-frame only. The sample contains tens of thousands of clones, 85% to 95% of which appear only once. The TCR was taken from a female donor with multiple sclerosis, enrolled in a pregnancy study. The V call is TRBV6-1, the J call TRBJ1-6; 7 bases fit TRBD1. The sequencing used peripheral blood, collected in the first trimester of pregnancy. The CDR3 nucleotides are TGTGCCAGCAGTGGGGGGGACAGACCGAATTCACCCCTCCACTTT. It translates to CASSGGDRPNSPLHF.